The following is a T cell receptor beta chain sequence with its context. Its antigen is not known. The germline CDR1 and CDR2 sequences are SGHRS and YFSETQ. The length of the CDR3 is 16 residues. After removal of 4 bases from V and 1 base from J, the junction contained 7 bases not matched to a gene. Researchers ran the PCR with 60 Vbeta and 13 Jbeta primers. Original analysis: In a later analysis, around 12 million of about 80 million unique beta chains occurred in at least two donors. The protocol was immunoSEQ multiplex PCR, while the TCRdb copy is restricted to in-frame clones and leaves out a portion. V and J calls and clone size are those listed in that table; D and trimming were worked out from the DNA. The sample has roughly 230,000 clones, 80% to 95% seen once. The entry originates in a study of cytomegalovirus exposure and HLA in healthy donors. Whole-study findings and limits: Within the data, a cluster of highly shared sequence variants was likely a sequencing artifact. In a later analysis, V- and J-gene trimming of beta chains associated with a DCLRE1C missense variant, replicated independently.

The sample was PBMCs. The chain recombines TRBV5-1 with TRBJ1-1; 10 bases agree with TRBD1. This clonotype was sampled from a girl aged 2 to 10 in good health and CMV-seronegative. As DNA, the CDR3 is TGCGCCAGCAGCCGCCGGACAGGGGGTTCGAACACTGAAGCTTTCTTT. Translating gives CASSRRTGGSNTEAFF. The whole variable domain, remainder taken from reference TRBV5-1 and TRBJ1-1, is KAGVTQTPRYLIKTRGQQVTLSCSPISGHRSVSWYQQTPGQGLQFLFEYFSETQRNKGNFPGRFSGRQFSNSRSEMNVSTLELGDSALYLCASSRRTGGSNTEAFFGQGTRLTVV.